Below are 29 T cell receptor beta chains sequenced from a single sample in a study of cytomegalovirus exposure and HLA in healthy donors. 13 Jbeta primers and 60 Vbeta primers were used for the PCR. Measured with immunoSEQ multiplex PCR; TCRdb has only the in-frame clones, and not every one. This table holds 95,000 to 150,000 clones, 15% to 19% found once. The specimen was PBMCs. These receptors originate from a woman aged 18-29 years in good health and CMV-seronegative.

The CDR3 is CASSVAMDSTEAFF. Written as DNA, the CDR3 is TGTGCCAGCAGCGTAGCTATGGACAGCACTGAAGCTTTCTTT. The rearrangement links TRBV9 to TRBJ1-1; TRBD1 might be the D (6 bases). The germline CDR1 and CDR2 sequences are SGDLS and YYNGEE. CDR3 length: 14 residues. Trimming left V 0 bases short and J 4 bases short, with 10 bases between.

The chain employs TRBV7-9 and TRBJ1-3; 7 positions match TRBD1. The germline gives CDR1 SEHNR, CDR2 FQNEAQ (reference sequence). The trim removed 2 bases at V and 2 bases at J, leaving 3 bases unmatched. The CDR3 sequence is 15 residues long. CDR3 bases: TGTGCCAGCAGCTTAAGACAGGGTGCTGGAAACACCATATATTTT. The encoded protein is CASSLRQGAGNTIYF.

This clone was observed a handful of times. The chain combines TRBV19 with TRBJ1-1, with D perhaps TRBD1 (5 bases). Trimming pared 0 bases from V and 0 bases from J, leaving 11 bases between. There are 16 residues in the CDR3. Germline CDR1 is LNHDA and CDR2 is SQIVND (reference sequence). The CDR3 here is CASSIDLRALNTEAFF. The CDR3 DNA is TGTGCCAGTAGTATAGACCTCAGGGCTCTGAACACTGAAGCTTTCTTT. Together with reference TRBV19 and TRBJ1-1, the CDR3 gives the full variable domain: DGGITQSPKYLFRKEGQNVTLSCEQNLNHDAMYWYRQDPGQGLRLIYYSQIVNDFQKGDIAEGYSVSREKKESFPLTVTSAQKNPTAFYLCASSIDLRALNTEAFFGQGTRLTVV.

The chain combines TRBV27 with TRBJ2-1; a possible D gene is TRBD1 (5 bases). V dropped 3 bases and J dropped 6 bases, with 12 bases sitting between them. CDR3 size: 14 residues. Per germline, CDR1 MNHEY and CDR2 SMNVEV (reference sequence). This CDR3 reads CASSLVDRVNEQFF. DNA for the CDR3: TGTGCCAGCAGTTTGGTAGACAGAGTCAATGAGCAGTTCTTC.

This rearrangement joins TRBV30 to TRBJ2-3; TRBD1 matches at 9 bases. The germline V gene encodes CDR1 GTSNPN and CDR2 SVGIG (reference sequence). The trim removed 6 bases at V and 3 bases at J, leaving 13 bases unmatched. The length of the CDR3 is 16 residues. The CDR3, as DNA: TGTGCCTGTACAGGGGGCGGTAGCGGCCTGACAGATACGCAGTATTTT. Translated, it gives CACTGGGSGLTDTQYF.

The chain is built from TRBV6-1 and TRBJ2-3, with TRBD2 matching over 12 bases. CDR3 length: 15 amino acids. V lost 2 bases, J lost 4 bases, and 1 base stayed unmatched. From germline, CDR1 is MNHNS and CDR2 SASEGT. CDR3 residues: CASSELAGGPDTQYF. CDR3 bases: TGTGCCAGCAGTGAACTAGCGGGGGGGCCAGATACGCAGTATTTT.

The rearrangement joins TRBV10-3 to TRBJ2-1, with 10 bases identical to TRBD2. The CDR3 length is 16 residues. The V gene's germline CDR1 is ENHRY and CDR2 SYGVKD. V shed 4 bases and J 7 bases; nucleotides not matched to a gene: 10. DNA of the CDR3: TGTGCCATCAGTGCCACCGGGACTAGCGTATGGAATGAGCAGTTCTTC. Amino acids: CAISATGTSVWNEQFF.

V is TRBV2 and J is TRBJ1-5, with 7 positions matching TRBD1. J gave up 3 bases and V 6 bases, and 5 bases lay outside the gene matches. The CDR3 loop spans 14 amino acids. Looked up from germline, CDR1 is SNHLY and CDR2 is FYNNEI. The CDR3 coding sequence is TGTGCCAGCAGCAGGGACAGAAACAATCAGCCCCAGCATTTT. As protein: CASSRDRNNQPQHF.

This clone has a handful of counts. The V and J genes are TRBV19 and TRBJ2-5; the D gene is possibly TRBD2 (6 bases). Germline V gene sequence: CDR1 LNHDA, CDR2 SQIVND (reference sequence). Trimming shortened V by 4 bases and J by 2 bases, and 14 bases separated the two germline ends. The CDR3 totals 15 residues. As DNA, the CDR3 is TGTGCCAGTAGTACCGGGACTGCGCGACAAGAGACCCAGTACTTC. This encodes CASSTGTARQETQYF.

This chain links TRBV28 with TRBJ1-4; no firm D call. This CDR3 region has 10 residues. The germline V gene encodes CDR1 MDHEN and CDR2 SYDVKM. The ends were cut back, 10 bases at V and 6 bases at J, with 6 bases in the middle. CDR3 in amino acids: CATLHEKLFF. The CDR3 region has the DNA TGTGCCACCCTTCATGAAAAACTGTTTTTT.

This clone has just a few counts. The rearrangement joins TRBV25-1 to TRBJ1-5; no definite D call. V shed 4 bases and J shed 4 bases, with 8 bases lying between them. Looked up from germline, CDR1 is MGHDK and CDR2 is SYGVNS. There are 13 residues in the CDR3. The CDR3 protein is CASSVEDNQPQHF. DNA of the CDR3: TGTGCCAGCAGTGTCGAGGATAATCAGCCCCAGCATTTT.

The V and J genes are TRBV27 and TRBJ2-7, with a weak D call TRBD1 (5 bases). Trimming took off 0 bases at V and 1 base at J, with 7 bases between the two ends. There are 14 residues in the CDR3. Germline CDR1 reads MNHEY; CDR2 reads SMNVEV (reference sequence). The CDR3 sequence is CASSLSAGSYEQYF. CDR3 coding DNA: TGTGCCAGCAGTTTATCGGCAGGGTCCTACGAGCAGTACTTC.

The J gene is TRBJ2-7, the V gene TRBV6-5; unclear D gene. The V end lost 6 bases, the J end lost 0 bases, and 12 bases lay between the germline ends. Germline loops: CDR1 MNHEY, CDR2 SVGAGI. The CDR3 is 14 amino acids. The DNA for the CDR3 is TGTGCCAGCAGACCCTTCCAGAACTCCTACGAGCAGTACTTC. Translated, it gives CASRPFQNSYEQYF.

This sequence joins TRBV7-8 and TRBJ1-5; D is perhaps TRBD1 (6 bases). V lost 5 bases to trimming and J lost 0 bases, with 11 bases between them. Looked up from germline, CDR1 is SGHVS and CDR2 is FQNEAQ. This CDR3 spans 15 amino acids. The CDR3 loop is CASSQNRVSNQPQHF. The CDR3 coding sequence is TGTGCCAGCAGCCAAAACAGGGTTAGCAATCAGCCCCAGCATTTT.

CDR3 amino acids: CASSPRLAGGYSEQYF. The DNA for the CDR3 is TGTGCCAGCAGCCCGAGACTAGCGGGGGGGTACAGCGAGCAGTACTTC. The chain recombines TRBV7-6 with TRBJ2-7; 14 positions agree with TRBD2. Germline assignment: CDR1 SGHVS and CDR2 FNYEAQ. The length of the CDR3 is 16 residues. The junction had 9 bases not matched to a gene; V was cut back by 5 bases and J by 6 bases.

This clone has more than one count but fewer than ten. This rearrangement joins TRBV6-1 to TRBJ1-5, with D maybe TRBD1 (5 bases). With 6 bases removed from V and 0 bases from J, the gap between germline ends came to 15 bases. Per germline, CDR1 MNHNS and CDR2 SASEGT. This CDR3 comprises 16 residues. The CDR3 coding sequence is TGTGCCAGCAGGGAATCGACAGCCTATAGCAATCAGCCCCAGCATTTT. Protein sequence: CASRESTAYSNQPQHF.

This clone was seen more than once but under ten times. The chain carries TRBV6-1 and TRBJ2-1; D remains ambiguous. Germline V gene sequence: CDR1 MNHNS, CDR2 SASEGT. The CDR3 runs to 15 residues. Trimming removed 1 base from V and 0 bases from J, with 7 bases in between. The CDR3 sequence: CASSEGRISYNEQFF. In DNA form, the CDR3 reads TGTGCCAGCAGTGAAGGGCGGATCTCCTACAATGAGCAGTTCTTC.

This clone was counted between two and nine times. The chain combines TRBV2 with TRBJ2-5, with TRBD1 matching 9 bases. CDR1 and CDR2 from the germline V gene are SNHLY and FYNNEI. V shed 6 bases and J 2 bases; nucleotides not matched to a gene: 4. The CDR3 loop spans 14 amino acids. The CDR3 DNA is TGTGCCAGCAGCCCTGACAGGGGGCAAGAGACCCAGTACTTC. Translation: CASSPDRGQETQYF.

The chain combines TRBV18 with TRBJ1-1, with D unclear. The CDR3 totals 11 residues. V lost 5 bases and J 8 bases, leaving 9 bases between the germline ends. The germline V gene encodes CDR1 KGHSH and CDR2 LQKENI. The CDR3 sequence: CASSKQAEAFF. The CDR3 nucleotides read TGTGCCAGCTCAAAGCAGGCCGAAGCTTTCTTT.

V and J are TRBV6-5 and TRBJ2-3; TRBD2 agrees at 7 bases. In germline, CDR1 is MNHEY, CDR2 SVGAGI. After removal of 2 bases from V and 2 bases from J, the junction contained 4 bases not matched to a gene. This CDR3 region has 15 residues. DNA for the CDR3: TGTGCCAGCAGTTACCTAGCGGTCAACACAGATACGCAGTATTTT. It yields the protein CASSYLAVNTDTQYF.

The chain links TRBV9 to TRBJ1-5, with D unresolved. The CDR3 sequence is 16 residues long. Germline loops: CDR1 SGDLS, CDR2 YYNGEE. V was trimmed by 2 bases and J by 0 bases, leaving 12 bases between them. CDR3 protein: CASSVGPGDSNQPQHF. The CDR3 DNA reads TGTGCCAGCAGCGTGGGTCCCGGGGATAGCAATCAGCCCCAGCATTTT.

DNA of the CDR3: TGCGCCAGCAGCTTGGTTGGGGGCGGGCAGCCCCAGCATTTT. Amino acid sequence: CASSLVGGGQPQHF. This chain connects TRBV5-1 to TRBJ1-5; tentative D call: TRBD1 (6 bases). This CDR3 spans 14 amino acids. Trimming removed 0 bases at V and 7 bases at J, with 11 bases between. The germline V gene encodes CDR1 SGHRS and CDR2 YFSETQ.

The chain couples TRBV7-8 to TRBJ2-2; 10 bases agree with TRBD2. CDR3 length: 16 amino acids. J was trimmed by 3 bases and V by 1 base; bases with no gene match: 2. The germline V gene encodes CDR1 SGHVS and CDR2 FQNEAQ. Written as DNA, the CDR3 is TGTGCCAGCAGCTTAGTAGCGGGAGGATACACCGGGGAGCTGTTTTTT. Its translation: CASSLVAGGYTGELFF. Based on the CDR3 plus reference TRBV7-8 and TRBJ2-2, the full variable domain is GAGVSQSPRYKVAKRGQDVALRCDPISGHVSLFWYQQALGQGPEFLTYFQNEAQLDKSGLPSDRFFAERPEGSVSTLKIQRTQQEDSAVYLCASSLVAGGYTGELFFGEGSRLTVL.

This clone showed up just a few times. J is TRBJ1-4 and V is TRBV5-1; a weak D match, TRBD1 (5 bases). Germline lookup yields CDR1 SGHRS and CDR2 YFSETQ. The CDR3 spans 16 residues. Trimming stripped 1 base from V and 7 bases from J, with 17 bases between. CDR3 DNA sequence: TGCGCCAGCAGCTTGCCCTCAGGGCTATCGAGTGAAAAACTGTTTTTT. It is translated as CASSLPSGLSSEKLFF.

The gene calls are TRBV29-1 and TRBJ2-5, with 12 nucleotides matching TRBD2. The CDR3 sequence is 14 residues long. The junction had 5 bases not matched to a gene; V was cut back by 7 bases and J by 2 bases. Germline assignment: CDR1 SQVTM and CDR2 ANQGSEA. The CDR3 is CSAKTSGGQETQYF. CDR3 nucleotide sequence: TGCAGCGCTAAGACTAGCGGGGGACAAGAGACCCAGTACTTC.

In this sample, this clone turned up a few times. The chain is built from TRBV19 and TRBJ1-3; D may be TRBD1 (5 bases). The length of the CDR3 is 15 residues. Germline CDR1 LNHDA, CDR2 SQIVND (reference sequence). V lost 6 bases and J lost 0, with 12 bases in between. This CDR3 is CASRTGFDSGNTIYF. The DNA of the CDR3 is TGTGCCAGTAGAACAGGTTTCGACTCTGGAAACACCATATATTTT.

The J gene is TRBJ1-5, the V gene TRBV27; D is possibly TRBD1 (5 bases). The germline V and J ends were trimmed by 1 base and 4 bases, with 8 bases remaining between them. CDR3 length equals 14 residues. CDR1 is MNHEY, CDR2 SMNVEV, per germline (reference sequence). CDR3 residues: CASSLLGGNQPQHF. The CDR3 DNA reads TGTGCCAGCAGTTTATTGGGGGGTAATCAGCCCCAGCATTTT.

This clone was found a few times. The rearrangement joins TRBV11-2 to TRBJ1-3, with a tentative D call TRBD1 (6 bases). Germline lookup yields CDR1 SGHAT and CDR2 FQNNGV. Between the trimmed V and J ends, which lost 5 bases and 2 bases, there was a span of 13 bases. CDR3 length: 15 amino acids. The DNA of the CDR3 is TGTGCCAGCAGCCCAGTAGGGGGGGCTGGAAACACCATATATTTT. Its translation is CASSPVGGAGNTIYF.

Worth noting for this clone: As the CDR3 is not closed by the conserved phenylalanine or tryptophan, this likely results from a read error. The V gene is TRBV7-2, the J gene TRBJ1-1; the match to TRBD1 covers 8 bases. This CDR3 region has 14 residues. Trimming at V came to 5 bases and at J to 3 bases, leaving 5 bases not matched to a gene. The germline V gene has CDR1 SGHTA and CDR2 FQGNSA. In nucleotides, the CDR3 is TGTGCCAGCAGCCTCCAGACAGGGGACACTGAAGCTTTCCTT. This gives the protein CASSLQTGDTEAFL.